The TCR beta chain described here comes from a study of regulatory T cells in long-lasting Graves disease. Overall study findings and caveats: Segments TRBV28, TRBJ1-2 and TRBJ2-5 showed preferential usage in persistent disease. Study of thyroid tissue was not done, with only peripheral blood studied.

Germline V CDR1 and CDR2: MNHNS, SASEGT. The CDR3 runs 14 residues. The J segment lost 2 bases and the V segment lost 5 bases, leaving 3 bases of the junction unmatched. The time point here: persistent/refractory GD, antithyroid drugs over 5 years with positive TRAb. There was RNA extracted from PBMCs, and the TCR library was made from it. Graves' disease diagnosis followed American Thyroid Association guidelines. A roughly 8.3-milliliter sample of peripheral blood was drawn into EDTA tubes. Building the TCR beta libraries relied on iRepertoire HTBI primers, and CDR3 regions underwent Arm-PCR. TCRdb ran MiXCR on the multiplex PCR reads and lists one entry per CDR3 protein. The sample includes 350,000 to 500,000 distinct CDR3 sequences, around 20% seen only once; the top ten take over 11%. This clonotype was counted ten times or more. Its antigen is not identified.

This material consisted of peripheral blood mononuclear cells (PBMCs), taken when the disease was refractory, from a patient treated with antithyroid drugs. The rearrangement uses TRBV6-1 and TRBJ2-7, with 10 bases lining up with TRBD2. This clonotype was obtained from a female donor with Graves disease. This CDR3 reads CASSTSGETYEQYF. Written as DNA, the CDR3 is TGTGCCAGCAGTACTAGCGGGGAAACCTACGAGCAGTACTTC.